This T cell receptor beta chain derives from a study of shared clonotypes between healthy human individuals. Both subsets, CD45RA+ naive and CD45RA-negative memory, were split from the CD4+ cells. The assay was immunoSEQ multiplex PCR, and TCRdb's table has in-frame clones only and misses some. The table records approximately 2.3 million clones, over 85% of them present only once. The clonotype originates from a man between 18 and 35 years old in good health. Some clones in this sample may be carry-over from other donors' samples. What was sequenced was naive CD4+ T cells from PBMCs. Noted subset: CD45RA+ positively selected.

DNA for the CDR3: TGTGCCAGCAGCCCCCCAGGAGGGTTTGAAGCTTTCTTT. Amino acids: CASSPPGGFEAFF. The chain links TRBV5-6 to TRBJ1-1; D is unclear. Trimming pared 4 bases from V and 7 bases from J, leaving 14 bases between. CDR1 SGHDT and CDR2 YYEEEE come from the germline V gene. CDR3 length equals 13 residues.